This TCR beta chain was captured in a study of blood T cell repertoires in COVID-19. Study information: PBMCs, B-cell-depleted T cells, or T cells provided the cDNA or gDNA that made up the material.

CDR3 length: 17 residues. The V end was cut by 4 bases, the J end by 0 bases, with 16 bases between. Germline values: CDR1 MDHEN, CDR2 SYDVKM. Per the authors' pipeline: The authors estimated nucleated cell counts from reference gene primer amplification. Some clones are missing from TCRdb's copy, which holds only in-frame ones; the method was immunoSEQ multiplex PCR. V and J calls and clone size follow that table, whereas D and trimming were derived from the DNA. The sample holds 100,000 to 150,000 clones, approximately 83% seen once. The source of this sequence is a woman older than 75 with acute or convalescent COVID-19. Sample: peripheral blood. The chain carries TRBV28 and TRBJ1-5, with D possibly matching TRBD1 (6 bases). The CDR3 here is CASSSPMGAYSNQPQHF. The CDR3 DNA sequence: TGTGCCAGCAGTTCACCTATGGGGGCTTATAGCAATCAGCCCCAGCATTTT.